This T cell receptor (beta chain) was recovered during a study of cytomegalovirus exposure and HLA in healthy donors (dated by TCRdb to about 2017). The study in broad terms: In an earlier analysis of 587 of the donors, under 300 Gb of sequence data and 117 million unique TCR beta sequences from 150 million to 200 million T cells were reported. To predict cytomegalovirus infection status, the study brought together high-throughput TCR immunosequencing, statistical association of individual TCRs with disease status, and machine learning. The study aimed to test whether signatures of past pathogen exposure could be identified by cataloging public T cell receptors. Typing coverage varied by locus: 629-630 donors for A, B, C, DRB1 and DQB1; about 520 for DQA1; more than 600 for DPA1; approximately 450 for DPB1. Donor age, sex, ethnicity and CMV serostatus were compiled together with the repertoire data. An earlier analysis of 587 of the donors used high-throughput TCR beta sequencing to judge whether each TCR beta V gene segment behaved as functional or pseudogenic. Among around 400 genotyped donors of the cohort, an average of approximately 240,000 unique TCR beta nucleotide sequences was sequenced per donor, of which about 18% were non-productive. Of the 300 to 450 genotyped donors, 65% to 90% were placed in the genetic ancestry cluster associated with self-reported Caucasian donors. A later genetic analysis used genome-wide SNP genotypes for about 60% of the 666 donors, treating that subset as a discovery cohort. In the later analysis, no new phenotypic data were used to find candidate immune exposures; instead, reliance was placed on TCR beta sequences and their occurrence across donors. Along with the roughly 700-subject first cohort, a separate validation cohort of more than 90 different subjects was used. HLA typing included class I and class II loci at four-digit resolution. Five DR-DQ haplotypes were treated as single units for association and clustering because of strong linkage in the cohort. An early release that covered some 630 HLA-typed donors contained about 300 gigabases of sequencing data and tens of millions of unique TCR sequences. Using immunosequencing, the study profiled T cell repertoires from about 620 subjects and related those repertoires to cytomegalovirus serostatus. A later analysis re-examined previously published TCR beta repertoires from more than 600 donors and added high-resolution HLA genotyping to investigate patterns of TCR occurrence. All discovery cohort repertoires had been generated on a single sequencing platform.

The table lists this clone with a count of one. Its target antigen remains unknown. Per-base quality was not reported, and no clone a single base away is much larger than it. In total, over 600 healthy bone marrow donors made up the cohort. At the time of sampling, all cohort members were nominally healthy, though unrecorded immune exposures were likely present. The donor was CMV seropositive and was included in the group of 270 or so seropositive cohort members. Each donor provided a peripheral blood sample, and peripheral blood mononuclear cells were used for TCR beta sequencing. The Qiagen DNeasy Blood Extraction Kit was used to extract genomic DNA from the blood cell samples. V is clipped by 7 bases and J by 3 bases, and the sequence between their germline boundaries is 9 bases long. CDR1 and CDR2, looked up from the germline V gene, are MNHNS and SASEGT. CDR3 length: 12 amino acids, cysteine to phenylalanine. Only the CDR3 region is kept as DNA, spanning 36 bases read in frame from base 1.

Beyond this particular receptor, the publication reports: The earlier analysis of 450 to 700 of the donors excluded some 15 rarely observed V segments, including chromosome 9 orphons, because counts were too low. The classifier was reported to diagnose cytomegalovirus status with high specificity and sensitivity in both the original and validation cohorts. According to a later analysis, TCR association rates differed among HLA loci, with DRB1 alleles showing the most associated TCRs and HLA-C alleles showing the fewest. In this cohort, only TCR beta chains were sequenced, and detectable features were limited by the absence of alpha or paired-chain data. A further reported finding was that TCR beta sequences accurately predicted the HLA-A and HLA-B alleles for most subjects in the first cohort. Because HLA typing was missing for some donors at each locus, association tests included only the typed subset. The only immune exposure information available for the cohort was CMV serostatus. Several of the top co-occurrence clusters appeared to be linked to parvovirus B19, influenza, CMV and Epstein-Barr virus, according to a later analysis. A few of the identified cytomegalovirus-associated TCR beta chains were confirmed in vitro to be specific for cytomegalovirus antigens. A later analysis found that HLA-associated TCR beta chains were more clonally expanded and had lower generation probabilities than equally common non-associated chains. The authors suggested that the approach could potentially be generalized to other disease states and immunological phenotypes. Roughly uniform sequencing depth across donors was assumed in presence/absence analyses, although this assumption may not hold. When HLA alleles, especially DR and DQ, strongly co-occurred, attributing TCR associations to individual alleles was difficult. An earlier analysis of approximately 500 of the donors showed that most TCR beta V segments appeared in productive rearrangements either about 87% or about 30% of the time, which broadly matched IMGT annotations. The sequencing pipeline was judged likely to have produced a cluster of highly shared sequence variants as a technical artifact. The 87-base-pair reads could not distinguish some IMGT-functional V segments, including TRBV6-2 and TRBV6-3, so those segments were excluded. A later genetic analysis associated a missense DCLRE1C variant with V-gene and J-gene trimming of TCR beta chains, and an independent cohort replicated the association. Across donors, most TCR sequences were observed very rarely, whereas some public TCRs were present in many individuals. In a later analysis, most CMV-associated TCR beta chains were found to appear HLA-restricted, with HLA associations seemingly driven largely by CMV exposure. A later genetic analysis reported fewer N-insertions in productive TCRs among donors in an Asian-associated ancestry cluster than the roughly 620-donor mean. The study listed 164 TCR beta chains as associated with cytomegalovirus. Correlated functional status among segregating V segments might reflect linkage disequilibrium, but an unknown experimental factor could not be ruled out. At a false discovery rate of 0.05, a later analysis linked around 17,000 TCR beta sequences to specific HLA alleles.

The receptor library was made with the immunoSEQ multiplex PCR assay. For the multiplex PCR, a mixture combining 60 forward primers for TCR Vbeta segments and 13 reverse primers for TCR Jbeta segments was used. A multiplex PCR assay on genomic DNA amplified the CDR3 region of rearranged TCR beta genes. Amplified TCR beta libraries were sequenced as 87-base-pair reads on the Illumina HiSeq System. For the original study's pipeline: A later analysis counted about 80 million unique TCR beta chains across the approximately 700 repertoires, and approximately 11 million of these chains were shared by at least two donors. To remove PCR and sequencing errors, raw reads were error-corrected and collapsed into unique sequences using a nearest-neighbor algorithm that merged closely related sequences. To assign V, D and J gene segments, CDR3 sequences were aligned to IMGT reference sequences. Each retained sequence needed at least a six-nucleotide match to both a V gene segment and a J gene segment. A rearrangement counted as productive if the CDR3 had no stop codons and remained in frame with V and J, and every other rearrangement counted as non-productive. Following IMGT convention, CDR3 was defined as the stretch from the second conserved V-encoded cysteine to the conserved J-encoded phenylalanine. The earlier analysis of 587 of the donors excluded sequences that lacked an unambiguous match to a single V gene segment. In an earlier analysis of a few hundred of the donors, V segments were called functional above 56.7% productive rearrangements and were called segregating when the between-donor standard deviation exceeded 5%. A statistical classification framework was built for diagnosing cytomegalovirus status from the catalog of TCR beta chain sequences. A later analysis assigned V and J genes by comparing TCR nucleotide sequences with IMGT/GENE-DB human TR gene sequences. Using the TCRdist pipeline, a later analysis assigned CDR3 sequences along with most-parsimonious VDJ recombination scenarios. In a later analysis, every TCR beta chain was defined by the combination of its CDR3 amino acid sequence and its V-gene family, and reads without a unique V-gene family were dropped. A later analysis removed 592 highly shared, low-generation-probability nucleotide sequences to deal with suspected cross-contamination and a sequencing artifact. For each public chain, a later analysis derived a clonal expansion index from normalized ranks of inferred template counts within each repertoire. In a later analysis, generation probabilities were computed using a VDJ recombination model fitted to out-of-frame rearrangements, and the results were checked against IGoR. In a later analysis, hypergeometric tests were used to score TCR-TCR, TCR-HLA and TCR-CMV co-occurrence, with a repertoire-size bias correction applied to TCR pairs. In a later analysis, false discovery rates were estimated by permuting HLA or CMV assignments 20 times. In a later analysis, co-occurring TCRs were grouped using DBSCAN, with TCRdist sequence similarity added in when clustering inside HLA-allele-positive subsets. Repertoires with fewer than 30,000 or more than 120,000 public chains were left out of co-occurrence clustering, as were a handful of repertoires with anomalous nucleotide sharing. In its TCRdb copy, this immuneACCESS table keeps in-frame sequences only and misses some clones. Where compared with another copy, unresolved V genes explain less than half of these, and the others have no known cause. V and J calls and clone size are those listed in that table; D and trimming were worked out from the DNA. This sample has more than 95,000 clones in its table, and roughly 73% of those were observed once. Of the sample, around 4.8% is held by the ten largest clones.

The chain is assembled from TRBV6-1 and TRBJ1-1; tentative D gene TRBD1, with 5 bases matching. The source material was PBMCs. The receptor's source is a man in his 60s in good health and CMV-seropositive. The CDR3 protein: CASNRQYTEAFF. The bases are TGTGCCAGCAACCGACAGTACACTGAAGCTTTCTTT.